The clone carrying this T cell receptor beta chain was picked up many times. As yet, its antigen is unknown. The source of the sample is a study of Graves' ophthalmopathy and Graves' hyperthyroidism. The study's findings and limits: Blood shared most expanded thyroid clonotypes above 0.001 frequency.

Germline V CDR1 and CDR2: MNHEY, SMNVEV (reference sequence). V lost 8 bases, J lost 0 bases, and 10 bases lay in between. This CDR3 has 13 amino acids. RNA transcripts were the source from which TCR beta CDR3 regions were amplified. Investigators did first-round RT-PCR with HTBI primers, then second-round multiplex PCR. TCRdb re-derived calls from the multiplex PCR reads in MiXCR, one entry per CDR3 protein. The sample consists of roughly 500,000 distinct CDR3 sequences, about an eighth of them appearing once. Where ophthalmopathy was present, donors had moderate-to-severe activity, CAS ≥3, NOSPECS ≥4 and duration under 3 months. Additional autoimmune diseases, uncontrolled infections, pregnancy or lactation disqualified patients.

This clonotype was sampled from a woman between 25 and 40 years old with Graves' ophthalmopathy. Sequenced input: blood. This chain links TRBV27 with TRBJ1-1; D remains ambiguous. CDR3 region: CASGYRLNTEAFF. The CDR3 DNA sequence: TGTGCCAGCGGATACAGACTGAACACTGAAGCTTTCTTT.